Listed here are 9 T cell receptor beta chains from one sample, sequenced in a study of T cell repertoires in cytomegalovirus infection. TCRdb used MiXCR to reprocess the reads, holding one entry per CDR3 protein. The sample records a few hundred thousand distinct CDR3 sequences, almost 40% being singletons. These TCRs' antigens remain unknown. The sample here was cultured PBMCs, taken from culture after CMV antigen stimulation. Receptors were obtained from a human donor in good health (CMV status not recorded). Some clones in this sample may be carry-over from other donors' samples.

The chain joins TRBV12-3 or TRBV12-4 to TRBJ2-1; tentatively, D is TRBD2 (5 bases). Trimming cost V 6 bases and J 10 bases, with 7 bases left between them. The CDR3 consists of 10 residues. The CDR3 loop reads CASSRGEQFF. The CDR3 DNA reads as TGTGCCAGCAGCCGGGGAGAGCAGTTCTTC.

This sequence joins TRBV12-3 or TRBV12-4 and TRBJ1-3; D is unclear. V was cut by 6 bases and J by 4 bases, with 10 bases left in between. The CDR3 contains 13 residues. The CDR3 spells CASSGDPGNTIYF. CDR3 coding DNA: TGTGCCAGCAGCGGAGATCCCGGAAACACCATATATTTT.

This clonotype showed up many times. This chain uses TRBV7-9 with TRBJ1-1, with a tentative D call TRBD1 (5 bases). This CDR3 region has 14 residues. Germline lookup yields CDR1 SEHNR and CDR2 FQNEAQ (reference sequence). Trimming removed 5 bases from V and 8 bases from J, with 18 bases in between. The CDR3 nucleotides read TGTGCCAGCAGCCAACGTAGGGACGGAAAAGAAGCTTTCTTT. Its translation is CASSQRRDGKEAFF.

The gene calls are TRBV20-1 and TRBJ2-5, with TRBD2 matching over 7 bases. The CDR3 contains 15 residues. The germline V gene encodes CDR1 DFQATT and CDR2 SNEGSKA (reference sequence). With 6 bases clipped from V and 0 bases from J, the junction kept 10 bases outside the gene matches. DNA of the CDR3: TGCAGTGCCCCGAGGGCTAGCGGTTACCAAGAGACCCAGTACTTC. Translating it yields CSAPRASGYQETQYF.

This rearrangement joins TRBV19 to TRBJ1-1, with D perhaps matching TRBD1 (6 bases). V was trimmed by 6 bases and J by 5 bases, leaving 10 bases between them. The germline CDR1 and CDR2 sequences are LNHDA and SQIVND (reference sequence). The CDR3 is made up of 12 amino acids. CDR3 in amino acids: CASRPQGTEAFF. In DNA, the CDR3 is TGTGCCAGTAGACCCCAGGGGACTGAAGCTTTCTTT.

The V gene is TRBV28, the J gene TRBJ2-7; possibly TRBD2 for D (7 bases). Germline-derived CDR1 and CDR2 are MDHEN and SYDVKM. This CDR3 is built from 16 residues. V gave up 5 bases and J gave up 6 bases, with 23 bases separating them. CDR3 sequence: CASSPWSGGGHPEQYF. The DNA for the CDR3 is TGTGCCAGCAGTCCCTGGTCTGGGGGGGGGCATCCCGAGCAGTACTTC.

The chain combines TRBV2 with TRBJ2-5; TRBD2 might be the D (7 bases). Between the trimmed V and J ends, which lost 8 bases and 5 bases, there was a span of 18 bases. CDR1 and CDR2 from the germline V gene are SNHLY and FYNNEI. This CDR3 contains 14 residues. The CDR3 bases are TGTGCCAGCCGCCTAAGGGGGGGTGAGGAGACCCAGTACTTC. This codes for CASRLRGGEETQYF.

The chain joins TRBV7-8 to TRBJ2-1; D is unclear. The CDR3 is made up of 16 amino acids. V was trimmed by 5 bases and J by 7 bases, leaving 21 bases between them. Per germline, CDR1 SGHVS and CDR2 FQNEAQ. The CDR3 coding sequence is TGTGCCAGCAGCCCATCTATCGCGGTAAATAAGAATGAGCAGTTCTTC. Translated: CASSPSIAVNKNEQFF.

The V gene is TRBV6-5, the J gene TRBJ1-5; 8 bases are a match to TRBD1. Germline V gene data show CDR1 as MNHEY and CDR2 as SVGAGI. V was clipped by 7 bases and J by 6 bases; unmatched bases: 5. The CDR3 runs 13 residues. The CDR3 reads CASKRQGSQPQHF. CDR3 nucleotide sequence: TGTGCCAGCAAAAGACAGGGGAGTCAGCCCCAGCATTTT.